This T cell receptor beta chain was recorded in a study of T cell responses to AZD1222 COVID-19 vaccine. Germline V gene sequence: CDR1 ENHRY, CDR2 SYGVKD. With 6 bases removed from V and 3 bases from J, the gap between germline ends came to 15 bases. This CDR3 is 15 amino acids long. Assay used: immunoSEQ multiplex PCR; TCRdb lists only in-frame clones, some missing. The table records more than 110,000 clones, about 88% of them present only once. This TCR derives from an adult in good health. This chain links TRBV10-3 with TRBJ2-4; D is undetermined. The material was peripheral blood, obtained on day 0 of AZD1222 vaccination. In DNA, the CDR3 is TGTGCCATCAGGCCGGACGGATCGAACAAAAACATTCAGTACTTC. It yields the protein CAIRPDGSNKNIQYF.